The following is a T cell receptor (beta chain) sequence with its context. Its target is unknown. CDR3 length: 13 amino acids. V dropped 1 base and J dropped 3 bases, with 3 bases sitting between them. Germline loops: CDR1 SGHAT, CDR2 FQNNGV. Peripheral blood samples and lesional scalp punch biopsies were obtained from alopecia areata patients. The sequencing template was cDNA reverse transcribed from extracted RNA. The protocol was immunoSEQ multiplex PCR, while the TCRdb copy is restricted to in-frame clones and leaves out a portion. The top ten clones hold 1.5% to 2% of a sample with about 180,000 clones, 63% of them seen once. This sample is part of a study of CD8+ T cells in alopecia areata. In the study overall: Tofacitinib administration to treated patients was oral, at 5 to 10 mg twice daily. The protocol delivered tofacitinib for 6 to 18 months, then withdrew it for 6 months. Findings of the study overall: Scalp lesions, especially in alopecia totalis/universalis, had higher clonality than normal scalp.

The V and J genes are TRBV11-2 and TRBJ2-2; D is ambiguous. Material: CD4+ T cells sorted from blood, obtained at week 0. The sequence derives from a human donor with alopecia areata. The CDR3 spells CASSLGDTGELFF. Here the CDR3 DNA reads TGTGCCAGCAGCTTAGGGGACACCGGGGAGCTGTTTTTT.